Each of the 14 T cell receptor beta chains below was sequenced from the same sample in a study of blood T cell repertoires in COVID-19. Some clones are missing from TCRdb's copy, which holds only in-frame ones; the method was immunoSEQ multiplex PCR. Of more than 150,000 clones listed, approximately 84% are singletons. The sample taken for sequencing was peripheral blood. The source is a human donor in a cohort sampled during active COVID-19.

The chain combines TRBV10-3 with TRBJ1-2, with D unclear. CDR1 and CDR2 (germline): ENHRY, SYGVKD. CDR3 length: 14 amino acids. V shed 11 bases and J shed 1 base, with 17 bases lying between them. The CDR3 spells CASTSSTGNYGYTF. CDR3 bases: TGTGCCTCAACATCCTCCACGGGTAACTATGGCTACACCTTC.

The sample holds a few counts of this clone. The chain employs TRBV5-1 and TRBJ2-7, with D possibly being TRBD2 (6 bases). The germline V gene has CDR1 SGHRS and CDR2 YFSETQ. The length of the CDR3 is 15 residues. V was pared by 4 bases and J by 0 bases, with 14 bases between. CDR3 bases: TGCGCCAGCAGCCCGCCAGGGAGGCTCTCCTACGAGCAGTACTTC. Its protein product is CASSPPGRLSYEQYF.

This clone was seen a handful of times. The J gene is TRBJ1-2, the V gene TRBV20-1; D unresolved. This CDR3 is 11 amino acids long. Trimming stripped 0 bases from V and 5 bases from J, with 4 bases between. Germline V gene sequence: CDR1 DFQATT, CDR2 SNEGSKA (reference sequence). The CDR3 region is CSARDRYGYTF. The DNA for the CDR3 is TGCAGTGCTAGAGACAGATATGGCTACACCTTC.

The chain uses TRBV27 and TRBJ2-6; D is undetermined. This CDR3 has 16 amino acids. V gave up 5 bases and J gave up 0 bases, with 11 bases separating them. The V gene's germline CDR1 is MNHEY and CDR2 SMNVEV (reference sequence). CDR3 bases: TGTGCCAGCAGTCCCCACGCGGACTCTGGGGCCAACGTCCTGACTTTC. Protein product: CASSPHADSGANVLTF. Using reference TRBV27 and TRBJ2-6 for the parts outside the CDR3, the full variable domain is EAQVTQNPRYLITVTGKKLTVTCSQNMNHEYMSWYRQDPGLGLRQIYYSMNVEVTDKGDVPEGYKVSRKEKRNFPLILESPSPNQTSLYFCASSPHADSGANVLTFGAGSRLTVL.

V gene TRBV15 combines with J gene TRBJ2-7, with 9 bases matching TRBD1. Per germline, CDR1 LNHNV and CDR2 YYDKDF (reference sequence). The CDR3 runs to 15 residues. Trimming cost V 1 base and J 3 bases; bases outside gene matches: 4. CDR3 residues: CATSRGDREGYEQYF. CDR3 in DNA: TGTGCCACCAGCAGAGGGGACAGGGAAGGCTACGAGCAGTACTTC.

The chain employs TRBV5-1 and TRBJ2-7; TRBD1 matches 7 bases. Germline CDR1 and CDR2: SGHRS and YFSETQ. This CDR3 region has 15 residues. V shed 4 bases and J 3 bases; nucleotides not matched to a gene: 10. CDR3 loop: CASSRGDSFFYEQYF. In nucleotides, the CDR3 is TGCGCCAGCAGCAGAGGGGACAGTTTTTTCTACGAGCAGTACTTC.

The chain links TRBV6-5 to TRBJ2-5, with D perhaps TRBD2 (6 bases). Looked up from germline, CDR1 is MNHEY and CDR2 is SVGAGI. The CDR3 runs to 11 residues. Deletions cut 8 bases from V and 6 bases from J, with 10 bases between. CDR3 in DNA: TGTGCCAGCCGGGACTTGAAGACCCAGTACTTC. It encodes CASRDLKTQYF.

This clone has only a few counts. Other DNA sequences from this sample encode an identical CDR3 as well. The J gene is TRBJ2-5, the V gene TRBV12-5, with 11 bases lining up with TRBD2. CDR3 length equals 17 residues. The trim removed 1 base at V and 0 bases at J, leaving 4 bases unmatched. The germline V gene has CDR1 LGHNT and CDR2 FRNRAP. This CDR3 is CASGLGGGLADQETQYF. DNA of the CDR3: TGTGCTAGTGGTTTGGGGGGGGGACTAGCGGACCAAGAGACCCAGTACTTC.

The chain carries TRBV4-2 and TRBJ1-2, with unresolved D. Deletions cut 1 base from V and 4 bases from J, with 13 bases between. Germline V gene sequence: CDR1 LGHNA, CDR2 YNFKEQ. The CDR3 is made up of 15 amino acids. The CDR3 region has the DNA TGTGCCAGCAGCCAAGCATCGTCGGTTACCTATGGCTACACCTTC. Its protein product is CASSQASSVTYGYTF.

The genes are TRBV11-2 and TRBJ1-2; TRBD1 matches 10 bases. The CDR3 spans 14 residues. CDR1 is SGHAT and CDR2 is FQNNGV in the germline V gene. J gave up 0 bases and V 8 bases, and 3 bases lay outside the gene matches. The CDR3 spells CASGTGVANYGYTF. CDR3 sequence (DNA): TGTGCCAGCGGGACAGGGGTGGCTAACTATGGCTACACCTTC.

This clone was counted a few times. The genes are TRBV10-1 and TRBJ2-7, with TRBD2 identical over 12 bases. CDR1 is WNHNN and CDR2 is SYGVQD in the germline V gene (reference sequence). The CDR3 totals 14 residues. V trimming: 6 bases; J trimming: 7 bases; junction bases outside the gene matches: 7. The CDR3 sequence is CASSRTSGAGEQYF. The DNA of the CDR3 is TGCGCCAGCAGCAGGACTAGCGGGGCCGGGGAGCAGTACTTC.

CDR3 in amino acids: CASRQAPEKQGPQHF. CDR3 in DNA: TGTGCCAGCAGACAAGCCCCGGAAAAGCAGGGGCCCCAGCATTTT. V is TRBV6-6 and J is TRBJ1-5; TRBD1 is a possible D gene (5 bases). Trimming cost V 6 bases and J 9 bases, with 21 bases left between them. Per the germline V gene, CDR1 is MNHNY and CDR2 is SVGAGI (reference sequence). The CDR3 is 15 amino acids.

The chain has TRBV13 and TRBJ1-2; 10 bases fit TRBD1. The germline V gene has CDR1 PRHDT and CDR2 FYEKMQ (reference sequence). V trimming: 3 bases; J trimming: 3 bases; junction bases outside the gene matches: 4. CDR3 size: 15 residues. The CDR3: CASSLGQGFDYGYTF. In DNA form, the CDR3 reads TGTGCCAGCAGCTTGGGACAGGGGTTCGACTATGGCTACACCTTC.

The chain has TRBV3-1 (or the pseudogene TRBV3-2) and TRBJ2-7; maybe TRBD2 (5 bases). The CDR3 runs 13 residues. Trimming shortened V by 3 bases and J by 0 bases, and 6 bases separated the two germline ends. In germline, CDR1 is LGHDT, CDR2 YNNKEL (reference sequence). CDR3 bases: TGTGCCAGCAGCCAGCGGGCCTCCTACGAGCAGTACTTC. Translated: CASSQRASYEQYF.